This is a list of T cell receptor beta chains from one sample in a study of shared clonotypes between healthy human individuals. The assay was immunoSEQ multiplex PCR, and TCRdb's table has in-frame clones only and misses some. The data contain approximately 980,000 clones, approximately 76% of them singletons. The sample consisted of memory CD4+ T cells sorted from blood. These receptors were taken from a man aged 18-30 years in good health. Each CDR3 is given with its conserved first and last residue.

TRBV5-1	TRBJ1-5	CASKSPSRVAGNQPQHF
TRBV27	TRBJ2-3	CASASWGYTQYF
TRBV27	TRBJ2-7	CASSLGARYYEQYF
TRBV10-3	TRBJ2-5	CAIMAGAAQETQYF
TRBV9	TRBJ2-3	CASSVDPFSTDTQYF
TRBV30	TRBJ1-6	CAWCRTDNSPLHF
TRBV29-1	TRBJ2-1	CSVSGTSGGNNEQFF
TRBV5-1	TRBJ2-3	CASSLDGITDTQYF
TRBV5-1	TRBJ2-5	CASSLARGVLFQETQYF
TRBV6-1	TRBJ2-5	CASRVGGIHQETQYF
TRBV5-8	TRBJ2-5	CASSLEWGKEETQYF
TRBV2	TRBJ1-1	CASSEARGQEAFF
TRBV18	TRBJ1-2	CASSPQGTSGYTF
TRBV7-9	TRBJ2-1	CASSLELGNEQFF